The 2 T cell receptor beta chains given below trace back to one sample, sequenced in a study of blood T cell repertoires in COVID-19. Measured with immunoSEQ multiplex PCR; TCRdb has only the in-frame clones, and not every one. The table lists over 7,000 clones, over 70% of them singletons. Specimen: peripheral blood. The receptors come from a human donor in a cohort sampled during active COVID-19.

V gene TRBV4-1 combines with J gene TRBJ2-1; a weak D match, TRBD2 (5 bases). V lost 3 bases and J 5 bases, leaving 14 bases between the germline ends. This CDR3 comprises 15 residues. CDR1 MGHRA and CDR2 YSYEKL come from the germline V gene. CDR3 nucleotide sequence: TGCGCCAGCAGCCAGATCACTCACGGGGACAATGAGCAGTTCTTC. It encodes CASSQITHGDNEQFF.

The chain links TRBV30 to TRBJ2-6, with no clear D. CDR1 is GTSNPN and CDR2 is SVGIG in the germline V gene (reference sequence). The V gene lost 2 bases and the J gene lost 0 bases, with 5 bases spanning the gap. The CDR3 contains 14 residues. CDR3 loop: CAWSSFSGANVLTF. Here the CDR3 DNA reads TGTGCCTGGAGTTCATTCTCTGGGGCCAACGTCCTGACTTTC.